The next 24 T cell receptor beta chains were all read from a single sample in a study of shared clonotypes between healthy human individuals. The table came from immunoSEQ multiplex PCR; TCRdb's copy has only in-frame clones and leaves some out. The sample has more than 2,000,000 clones, more than 90% seen once; the top ten hold under 0.15%. Sequencing input: naive CD4+ T cells sorted from blood. Subset noted: CD45RA+ positively selected. Receptors originate from a man aged 18 to 30 in good health.

This clone was seen just once. The chain has TRBV11-3 and TRBJ2-7; TRBD2 aligns across 12 bases. This CDR3 contains 16 residues. Germline V gene sequence: CDR1 SGHNT, CDR2 YENEEA. The ends lost 5 bases at V and 3 bases at J; junction bases unmatched: 8. CDR3 loop: CASSPPGLAGLYEQYF. The CDR3 DNA follows: TGTGCCAGCAGCCCCCCGGGACTAGCGGGTCTCTACGAGCAGTACTTC. Variable domain in full (rest from reference TRBV11-3 and TRBJ2-7): EAGVVQSPRYKIIEKKQPVAFWCNPISGHNTLYWYLQNLGQGPELLIRYENEEAVDDSQLPKDRFSAERLKGVDSTLKIQPAELGDSAVYLCASSPPGLAGLYEQYFGPGTRLTVT.

This sequence joins TRBV27 and TRBJ2-3; no reliable D call. The V end lost 5 bases, the J end lost 1 base, and 4 bases lay between the germline ends. CDR3 length: 12 residues. Germline lookup yields CDR1 MNHEY and CDR2 SMNVEV (reference sequence). The CDR3 DNA is TGTGCCAGCAGTCTGGGCACAGATACGCAGTATTTT. This gives the protein CASSLGTDTQYF.

The chain couples TRBV5-1 to TRBJ2-5, with D perhaps matching TRBD2 (6 bases). With 0 bases removed from V and 4 bases from J, the gap between germline ends came to 16 bases. Germline lookup yields CDR1 SGHRS and CDR2 YFSETQ. CDR3 length: 16 residues. Here the CDR3 reads CASSLEVKTGGETQYF. CDR3 DNA sequence: TGCGCCAGCAGCTTGGAGGTCAAGACCGGGGGAGAGACCCAGTACTTC.

The J gene is TRBJ1-1, the V gene TRBV11-3; D gene unclear. This CDR3 region has 14 residues. With 3 bases removed from V and 1 base from J, the gap between germline ends came to 9 bases. Germline CDR1 and CDR2: SGHNT and YENEEA. DNA of the CDR3: TGTGCCAGCAGCTTGACGGGATCGAACACTGAAGCTTTCTTT. This codes for CASSLTGSNTEAFF. The full variable domain, in which reference TRBV11-3 and TRBJ1-1 provide the parts outside the CDR3, is EAGVVQSPRYKIIEKKQPVAFWCNPISGHNTLYWYLQNLGQGPELLIRYENEEAVDDSQLPKDRFSAERLKGVDSTLKIQPAELGDSAVYLCASSLTGSNTEAFFGQGTRLTVV.

The V call is TRBV28, the J call TRBJ2-5; 7 nucleotides line up with TRBD1. Germline CDR1 reads MDHEN; CDR2 reads SYDVKM. Unmatched junction bases numbered 5, after V lost 4 bases and J lost 9 bases. This CDR3 contains 12 residues. CDR3: CASSSPQGAQYF. The CDR3 nucleotides read TGTGCCAGCAGTTCCCCCCAGGGGGCCCAGTACTTC.

The rearrangement joins TRBV18 to TRBJ2-3; TRBD1 agrees at 7 bases. The CDR3 totals 17 residues. Germline assignment: CDR1 KGHSH and CDR2 LQKENI. Trimming at V came to 3 bases and at J to 4 bases, leaving 13 bases not matched to a gene. Here the CDR3 reads CASSPAGKGAVADTQYF. The CDR3, as DNA: TGTGCCAGCTCACCCGCTGGCAAGGGGGCGGTTGCAGATACGCAGTATTTT.

Details on this clone: This same CDR3 is encoded by further DNA sequences in the sample. The chain combines TRBV6-5 with TRBJ2-7; 8 nucleotides line up with TRBD1. The V gene end was trimmed by 0 bases and the J gene end by 3 bases; junction bases not matched to a gene: 4. Germline lookup yields CDR1 MNHEY and CDR2 SVGAGI. This CDR3 has 15 amino acids. This chain's CDR3 is CASSYSGTGIYEQYF. CDR3 bases: TGTGCCAGCAGTTACTCAGGGACAGGAATCTACGAGCAGTACTTC.

The V and J genes are TRBV6-6 and TRBJ2-7; unclear D gene. Per the germline V gene, CDR1 is MNHNY and CDR2 is SVGAGI (reference sequence). The CDR3 totals 12 residues. Trimming pared 2 bases from V and 6 bases from J, leaving 8 bases between. The CDR3 region is CASSYNRGEQYF. The DNA for the CDR3 is TGTGCCAGCAGTTACAATCGAGGCGAGCAGTACTTC.

The J gene is TRBJ2-1, the V gene TRBV7-6; tentatively, D is TRBD2 (6 bases). CDR1 and CDR2 from the germline V gene are SGHVS and FNYEAQ. The CDR3 runs 18 residues. V was pared by 6 bases and J by 0 bases, with 21 bases between. CDR3 DNA: TGTGCCAGCAGTCCCACACCGGGACTCGCAAGCTCCTACAATGAGCAGTTCTTC. This sequence encodes CASSPTPGLASSYNEQFF.

The chain combines TRBV2 with TRBJ1-5; D is possibly TRBD1 (5 bases). This CDR3 contains 15 residues. V was pared by 4 bases and J by 2 bases, with 12 bases between. Germline CDR1 SNHLY, CDR2 FYNNEI. The chain's CDR3 is CASSGQNGGNQPQHF. The CDR3 nucleotides are TGTGCCAGCAGTGGACAGAATGGGGGCAATCAGCCCCAGCATTTT.

V gene TRBV19 combines with J gene TRBJ1-1; TRBD1 matches 7 bases. CDR1 and CDR2 from the germline V gene are LNHDA and SQIVND (reference sequence). Losses at the gene ends were 5 bases for V and 1 base for J; bases not matched to a gene: 10. The CDR3 spans 16 residues. The CDR3 DNA reads as TGTGCCAGTAGTCCCCCGCCGGGACAGTGGAACACTGAAGCTTTCTTT. As protein: CASSPPPGQWNTEAFF. Complete variable domain (other parts from reference TRBV19 and TRBJ1-1): DGGITQSPKYLFRKEGQNVTLSCEQNLNHDAMYWYRQDPGQGLRLIYYSQIVNDFQKGDIAEGYSVSREKKESFPLTVTSAQKNPTAFYLCASSPPPGQWNTEAFFGQGTRLTVV.

The rearrangement joins TRBV11-3 to TRBJ2-5; a possible D gene is TRBD1 (5 bases). Per the germline V gene, CDR1 is SGHNT and CDR2 is YENEEA. This CDR3 has 16 amino acids. The V end was cut by 2 bases, the J end by 2 bases, with 15 bases between. CDR3 DNA: TGTGCCAGCAGCTTAAAGAGACGACAGTATCAAGAGACCCAGTACTTC. This gives the protein CASSLKRRQYQETQYF. Variable domain in full (rest from reference TRBV11-3 and TRBJ2-5): EAGVVQSPRYKIIEKKQPVAFWCNPISGHNTLYWYLQNLGQGPELLIRYENEEAVDDSQLPKDRFSAERLKGVDSTLKIQPAELGDSAVYLCASSLKRRQYQETQYFGPGTRLLVL.

This sequence joins TRBV30 and TRBJ1-1; D unresolved. Trimming cost V 3 bases and J 6 bases, with 14 bases left between them. The CDR3 has 13 amino acids. Per germline, CDR1 GTSNPN and CDR2 SVGIG (reference sequence). The CDR3 here is CAWSQYIYPEAFF. The CDR3, as DNA: TGTGCCTGGAGCCAATACATCTACCCTGAAGCTTTCTTT.

The chain has TRBV10-3 and TRBJ1-3; D is unresolved. Looked up from germline, CDR1 is ENHRY and CDR2 is SYGVKD. V was shortened by 4 bases and J by 2 bases, with 9 bases between the two germline ends. The CDR3 spans 14 residues. The CDR3: CAISVGGAGNTIYF. CDR3 nucleotide sequence: TGTGCCATCAGTGTCGGCGGGGCTGGAAACACCATATATTTT.

The chain combines TRBV18 with TRBJ2-5, with TRBD1 matching over 8 bases. Germline lookup yields CDR1 KGHSH and CDR2 LQKENI. The CDR3 consists of 14 residues. V lost 4 bases to trimming and J lost 5 bases; unmatched junction nucleotides: 6. The CDR3 nucleotides are TGTGCCAGCTCACGCCCAGGGGGCGCGGAGACCCAGTACTTC. Translating gives CASSRPGGAETQYF.

The V and J genes are TRBV5-4 and TRBJ1-1; D is undetermined. The V gene's germline CDR1 is SGHNT and CDR2 YYREEE (reference sequence). CDR3 length: 13 residues. V was cut by 0 bases and J by 6 bases, with 9 bases left in between. CDR3 amino acids: CASSLDGYPEAFF. CDR3 sequence (DNA): TGTGCCAGCAGCTTGGATGGGTATCCTGAAGCTTTCTTT.

As for this clone: One end of the junction is discordant with germline, which a read error may explain. This chain joins TRBV6-5 and TRBJ1-2; D might be TRBD1 (6 bases). Germline-derived CDR1 and CDR2 are MNHEY and SVGAGI. This CDR3 contains 12 residues. The CDR3: CASSFPGQGSSF. The CDR3 nucleotides are TGTGCCAGCAGTTTCCCGGGACAAGGATCTAGCTTC.

The V call is TRBV28, the J call TRBJ1-5; TRBD1 agrees at 9 bases. V lost 5 bases, J lost 7 bases, and 12 bases stayed unmatched. The V gene's germline CDR1 is MDHEN and CDR2 SYDVKM. The CDR3 length is 16 residues. The CDR3 loop is CASSPSLDRGGQPQHF. In DNA, the CDR3 is TGTGCCAGCAGTCCCTCATTGGACAGGGGAGGACAGCCCCAGCATTTT.

This rearrangement joins TRBV6-5 to TRBJ2-5, with D tentatively TRBD2 (7 bases). Germline V lookup: CDR1 MNHEY, CDR2 SVGAGI. The CDR3 consists of 11 residues. V was trimmed by 5 bases and J by 13 bases, leaving 14 bases between them. CDR3 region: CASSGGASLYF. In nucleotides, the CDR3 is TGTGCCAGCAGTGGGGGGGCCTCGTTGTACTTC.

This clone was seen only once. The chain recombines TRBV5-5 with TRBJ1-2; TRBD1 matches 7 bases. The ends lost 2 bases at V and 5 bases at J; junction bases unmatched: 3. The CDR3 loop spans 13 amino acids. In germline, CDR1 is SGHKS, CDR2 YYEKEE (reference sequence). The CDR3 sequence is CASSLATGYGYTF. The DNA of the CDR3 is TGTGCCAGCAGCTTAGCGACAGGGTATGGCTACACCTTC.

The CDR3: CASSPGLVEPDTQYF. The CDR3 DNA follows: TGTGCCAGCAGCCCTGGACTAGTTGAGCCAGATACGCAGTATTTT. The chain joins TRBV5-5 to TRBJ2-3; 7 bases map to TRBD2. The CDR3 covers 15 residues. Looked up from germline, CDR1 is SGHKS and CDR2 is YYEKEE (reference sequence). V was pared by 4 bases and J by 4 bases, with 9 bases of the junction left unmatched.

This chain uses TRBV11-2 with TRBJ2-4; D gene unclear. Germline V gene lookup returns CDR1 SGHAT and CDR2 FQNNGV. This CDR3 region has 16 residues. Trimming shortened V by 6 bases and J by 1 base, and 16 bases separated the two germline ends. The chain's CDR3 is CASSLTPDWAKNIQYF. CDR3 sequence (DNA): TGTGCCAGCAGTCTGACCCCGGATTGGGCCAAAAACATTCAGTACTTC. Full variable domain (rest looked up from reference TRBV11-2 and TRBJ2-4): EAGVAQSPRYKIIEKRQSVAFWCNPISGHATLYWYQQILGQGPKLLIQFQNNGVVDDSQLPKDRFSAERLKGVDSTLKIQPAKLEDSAVYLCASSLTPDWAKNIQYFGAGTRLSVL.

This clone has a handful of counts. CDR3 DNA sequence: TGCGCCAGCAGCCAAGGATGGGGCAATGAAAAACTGTTTTTT. Amino acid sequence: CASSQGWGNEKLFF. The V gene is TRBV4-1, the J gene TRBJ1-4, with D perhaps matching TRBD1 (5 bases). The CDR3 covers 14 residues. CDR1 and CDR2 from the germline V gene are MGHRA and YSYEKL. V was pared by 1 base and J by 5 bases, with 8 bases between.

V usage is TRBV18 and J usage is TRBJ2-5; maybe TRBD1 (6 bases). The germline V and J ends were trimmed by 0 bases and 0 bases, with 8 bases remaining between them. Germline CDR1 reads KGHSH; CDR2 reads LQKENI. The CDR3 runs to 15 residues. CDR3 DNA sequence: TGTGCCAGCTCACCACCGGACAGCTACCAAGAGACCCAGTACTTC. The encoded protein is CASSPPDSYQETQYF.